Listed here are 9 T cell receptor beta chains from one sample, sequenced in a study of blood T cell repertoires in COVID-19. Clones were sequenced by immunoSEQ multiplex PCR, and TCRdb holds only the in-frame ones, with some missing. The data contain 150,000 or so clones, approximately 90% of them singletons. Specimen: peripheral blood. The receptor source for this set is a man aged 50 to 60 with acute or convalescent COVID-19.

The V and J genes are TRBV6-5 and TRBJ1-2, with D uncertain. The length of the CDR3 is 12 residues. Germline CDR1 MNHEY, CDR2 SVGAGI. V dropped 10 bases and J dropped 0 bases, with 9 bases sitting between them. Written as DNA, the CDR3 is TGTGCCACACGGAGCTCTAACTATGGCTACACCTTC. Amino acids: CATRSSNYGYTF.

This chain links TRBV6-5 with TRBJ1-1; tentatively, D is TRBD1 (5 bases). Germline V CDR1 and CDR2: MNHEY, SVGAGI. Trimming took off 4 bases at V and 1 base at J, with 7 bases between the two ends. This CDR3 is 13 amino acids long. CDR3 bases: TGTGCCAGCAGTTCACAGGAGAACACTGAAGCTTTCTTT. As protein: CASSSQENTEAFF.

The V gene is TRBV3-1 (or the pseudogene TRBV3-2), the J gene TRBJ1-1, with 10 bases that match TRBD1. The germline CDR1 and CDR2 sequences are LGHDT and YNNKEL (reference sequence). The length of the CDR3 is 15 residues. V shed 2 bases and J 5 bases; nucleotides not matched to a gene: 5. The chain's CDR3 is CASSQRDRGPTEAFF. CDR3 nucleotide sequence: TGTGCCAGCAGCCAACGAGACAGGGGGCCAACTGAAGCTTTCTTT.

The J gene is TRBJ1-2, the V gene TRBV28; 8 nucleotides agree with TRBD1. The CDR3 is 16 residues long. The V and J ends lost 4 bases and 8 bases, in that order; junction bases with no gene match: 15. The germline V gene has CDR1 MDHEN and CDR2 SYDVKM. The CDR3: CASSSDPTDRGGGYTF. In DNA form, the CDR3 reads TGTGCCAGCAGTTCAGACCCCACAGACAGGGGTGGAGGCTACACCTTC.

The chain carries TRBV2 and TRBJ1-2, with D unclear. Trimming stripped 7 bases from V and 2 bases from J, with 8 bases between. Germline-derived CDR1 and CDR2 are SNHLY and FYNNEI. The CDR3 is 12 residues long. This CDR3 is CASTEANYGYTF. The CDR3 coding sequence is TGTGCCAGCACCGAGGCAAACTATGGCTACACCTTC.

This clone was recorded only once. The V gene is TRBV27, the J gene TRBJ1-2; TRBD1 might be the D (5 bases). Trimming cost V 3 bases and J 6 bases, with 11 bases left between them. Per germline, CDR1 MNHEY and CDR2 SMNVEV (reference sequence). This CDR3 is built from 13 residues. The CDR3 region is CASSFSAGNGYTF. CDR3 DNA sequence: TGTGCCAGCAGTTTTTCGGCAGGGAATGGCTACACCTTC.

Points on this clone: A junction boundary mismatches the germline segment, possibly from a read error. The chain is built from TRBV7-7 and TRBJ2-5, with a tentative D call TRBD1 (5 bases). From germline, CDR1 is SSHAT and CDR2 FNYEAQ (reference sequence). CDR3 length: 15 residues. The CDR3 region has the DNA TGTGCTAGCAGCCCACGCCCCCAGGGTTACGAGACCCAGTACTTC. It translates to CASSPRPQGYETQYF.

The chain employs TRBV10-1 and TRBJ2-1; 9 bases align to TRBD1. The CDR3 runs 15 residues. Germline V gives CDR1 WNHNN, CDR2 SYGVQD (reference sequence). V gave up 2 bases and J gave up 8 bases; unmatched junction bases: 7. CDR3 coding DNA: TGCGCCAGCAGTGAGCTACCGGGACAGGGATATGAGCAGTTCTTC. It is translated as CASSELPGQGYEQFF.

The rearrangement joins TRBV5-1 to TRBJ2-1; no clear D. CDR1 SGHRS and CDR2 YFSETQ come from the germline V gene. There are 11 residues in the CDR3. Trimming shortened V by 0 bases and J by 8 bases, and 3 bases separated the two germline ends. The CDR3 here is CASSLDYEQFF. CDR3 bases: TGCGCCAGCAGCTTGGACTATGAGCAGTTCTTC.